The TCR beta chain under discussion was sequenced for a study of shared T cell receptors in the human thymus. Assay used: immunoSEQ multiplex PCR; TCRdb lists only in-frame clones, some missing. This sample has 700,000 or so clones, with roughly 85% found just once. The germline V gene has CDR1 LNHDA and CDR2 SQIVND (reference sequence). V lost 7 bases, J lost 4 bases, and 17 bases lay in between. This CDR3 comprises 15 residues. This same sample was also part of a study on human thymus T cells. According to that study: Donor material was obtained from healthy Finnish infants undergoing corrective surgery for congenital heart defects. Thymus pieces cut out during corrective heart surgery were the tissue that was used. Gene usage for V and J segments appeared biased in thymic and blood repertoires.

The receptor's source is a girl less than two years old with a congenital heart defect. Source material: thymocytes. The chain has TRBV19 and TRBJ1-5; D is unclear. CDR3 protein: CASTESNGLNQPQHF. Written as DNA, the CDR3 is TGTGCCAGTACCGAGTCCAACGGACTAAATCAGCCCCAGCATTTT.